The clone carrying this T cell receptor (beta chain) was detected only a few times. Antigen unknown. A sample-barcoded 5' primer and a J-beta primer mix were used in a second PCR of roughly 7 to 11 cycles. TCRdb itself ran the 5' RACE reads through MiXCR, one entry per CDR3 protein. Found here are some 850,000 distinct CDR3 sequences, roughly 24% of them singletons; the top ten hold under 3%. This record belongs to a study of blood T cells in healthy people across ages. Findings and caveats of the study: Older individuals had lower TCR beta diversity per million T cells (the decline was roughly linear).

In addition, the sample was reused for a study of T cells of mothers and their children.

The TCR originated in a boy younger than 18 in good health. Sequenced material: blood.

CDR3 nucleotide sequence: TGTGCCACCAGCCTTAAGGGTTCACACGAGCAGTACTTC. It encodes CATSLKGSHEQYF. The J gene is TRBJ2-7, the V gene TRBV15; D is uncertain. Looked up from germline, CDR1 is LNHNV and CDR2 is YYDKDF (reference sequence). The CDR3 length is 13 residues. V lost 5 bases to trimming and J lost 5 bases, with 13 bases between them. Based on the CDR3 plus reference TRBV15 and TRBJ2-7, the full variable domain is DAMVIQNPRYQVTQFGKPVTLSCSQTLNHNVMYWYQQKSSQAPKLLFHYYDKDFNNEADTPDNFQSRRPNTSFCFLDIRSPGLGDTAMYLCATSLKGSHEQYFGPGTRLTVT.